The rows below give T cell receptor beta chains drawn from one sample of a study of post-analysis software for immune sequencing data. One entry per CDR3 protein results from TCRdb running MiXCR on the PCR reads. The repertoire holds hundreds of thousands of distinct CDR3 sequences, with roughly 27% as singletons. The material sequenced was blood. These receptors all stem from a girl aged 5 to 17 with multiple sclerosis. Both conserved end residues are part of each CDR3. A D gene is named only where the DNA matches it firmly. Part of the rows lack a size; the others show once, few, many or a class for expanded clones.

j_call,d_call,v_call,clone_size,cdr3_nt,cdr3_aa
TRBJ2-1,NA,TRBV29-1,few,TGCAGCGTTGAAGATCGGGGCACCCAGTTCTTC,CSVEDRGTQFF
TRBJ2-5,NA,TRBV20-1,NA,TGCAGTGCTAGTCGCCGCCGGAGCCTAAGCTACAATGAGCAGTACTTC,CSASRRRSLSYNEQYF
TRBJ2-5,TRBD2,TRBV20-1,many,TGCAGTGCGCAGAAGACTAGCGGTACAGAGACCCAGTACTTC,CSAQKTSGTETQYF
TRBJ1-1,NA,TRBV27,few,TGTGCCAGTAGACAAAGGACAAGTTGGCCTGAAGCTTTCTTT,CASRQRTSWPEAFF
TRBJ2-1,TRBD2,TRBV7-9,NA,TGTGCCAGCAGCTTCCTAGCGGGGACAAGCTACAATGAGCAGTTCTTC,CASSFLAGTSYNEQFF
TRBJ2-1,NA,TRBV24-1,few,TGTGCCACCAGTGACTCCTCTGGGAGTCAAGAGACCCAGTTCTTC,CATSDSSGSQETQFF
TRBJ2-7,NA,TRBV29-1,few,TGCAGCGTTTACGACCGAAAATCCCACGAGCAGTACTTC,CSVYDRKSHEQYF
TRBJ2-4,TRBD2,TRBV20-1,few,TGCAGTGCCGAGGGGGGACTAGTGGCCAAAAACATTCAGTACTTC,CSAEGGLVAKNIQYF
TRBJ2-5,TRBD2,TRBV7-8,NA,TGTGCCAGCACCTATAGCGGGGGCCCCCAAGAGACCCAGTACTTC,CASTYSGGPQETQYF
TRBJ1-5,NA,TRBV10-3,few,TGTGCCATCAGTGAGGTACAGAGCAATCAGCCCCAGCATTTT,CAISEVQSNQPQHF
TRBJ2-3,TRBD2,TRBV12-3/TRBV12-4,many,TGTGCCAGCAGTTTAGTGCGGGGGGCACAGTATTTT,CASSLVRGAQYF